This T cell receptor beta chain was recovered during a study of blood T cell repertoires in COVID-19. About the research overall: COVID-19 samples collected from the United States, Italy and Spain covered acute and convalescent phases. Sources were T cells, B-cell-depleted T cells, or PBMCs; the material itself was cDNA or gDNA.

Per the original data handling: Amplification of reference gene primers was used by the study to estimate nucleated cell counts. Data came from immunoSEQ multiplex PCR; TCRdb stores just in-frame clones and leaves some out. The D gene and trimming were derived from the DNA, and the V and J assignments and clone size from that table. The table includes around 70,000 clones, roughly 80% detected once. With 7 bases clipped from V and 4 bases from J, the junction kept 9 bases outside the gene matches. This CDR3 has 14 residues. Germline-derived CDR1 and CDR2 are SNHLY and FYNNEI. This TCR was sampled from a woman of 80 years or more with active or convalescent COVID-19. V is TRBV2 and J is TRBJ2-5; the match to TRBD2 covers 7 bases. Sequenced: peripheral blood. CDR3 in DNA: TGTGCCAGCAACTTAGCGGGTGCGGGAGAGACCCAGTACTTC. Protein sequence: CASNLAGAGETQYF.